The subject of this entry is one T cell receptor beta chain. The sample is drawn from a study of blood T cell repertoires in COVID-19. Study-wide context: Sites across the United States, Italy and Spain contributed samples from acute and convalescent COVID-19. The analysed material was cDNA or gDNA that came from T cells, B-cell-depleted T cells, or PBMCs.

As originally analysed: From reference gene primer amplification, estimates of nucleated cell counts were derived. The method was immunoSEQ multiplex PCR; TCRdb's version includes in-frame clones alone and lacks a portion of them. That table supplies the V and J calls and clone size; D and trimming were determined from the DNA. The table includes 7,500 to 9,500 clones, 85% to 90% detected once. Germline V gene lookup returns CDR1 SGHAT and CDR2 FQNNGV. The CDR3 length is 16 residues. V lost 4 bases and J lost 2; bases outside the gene matches: 8. The J gene is TRBJ2-7, the V gene TRBV11-2, with 10 positions matching TRBD2. The sequenced sample consisted of peripheral blood. The sequence derives from a man aged 60-69 years with acute or convalescent COVID-19. CDR3 residues: CASSSSGSYSAYEQYF. The CDR3 bases are TGTGCCAGCAGCTCTAGCGGGAGTTATTCGGCCTACGAGCAGTACTTC.